The 8 T cell receptor beta chains below come from one sample, sequenced in a study of blood T cell repertoires in COVID-19. Here immunoSEQ multiplex PCR was the method, and the copy in TCRdb shows in-frame clones only, minus some. This table has roughly 45,000 clones, around nine tenths appearing once. What was sequenced was peripheral blood. These receptors originate from an older man with active COVID-19.

V gene TRBV9 combines with J gene TRBJ2-2, with 8 bases fitting TRBD1. CDR1 is SGDLS, CDR2 YYNGEE, per germline. J was trimmed by 5 bases and V by 0 bases; bases with no gene match: 3. The CDR3 sequence is 15 residues long. In DNA form, the CDR3 reads TGTGCCAGCAGCGTAGTACAGGGGGGAACCGGGGAGCTGTTTTTT. Protein: CASSVVQGGTGELFF.

This clone was found once. The chain is built from TRBV7-8 and TRBJ2-5; D not certain. CDR1 is SGHVS, CDR2 FQNEAQ, per germline. The length of the CDR3 is 16 residues. V lost 0 bases and J 5 bases, leaving 16 bases between the germline ends. In nucleotides, the CDR3 is TGTGCCAGCAGCTTAGCGACGGCATATACTACGGAGACCCAGTACTTC. Protein: CASSLATAYTTETQYF.

Regarding this clone: The germline gene is not matched at one end of the junction; a read error may be the cause. The chain recombines TRBV4-1 with TRBJ2-1, with 8 nucleotides matching TRBD2. The length of the CDR3 is 19 residues. Germline V gene sequence: CDR1 MGHRA, CDR2 YSYEKL. In DNA form, the CDR3 reads TGCGCCAGCAGCCCCGTTTTACAGCGGGAGAACCGCTCCTACAATGGGCAGTTCTTC. Its translation is CASSPVLQRENRSYNGQFF.

This clone appeared once. The chain has TRBV6-5 and TRBJ2-1; D perhaps matches TRBD2 (6 bases). Germline V lookup: CDR1 MNHEY, CDR2 SVGAGI. Between the trimmed V and J ends, which lost 0 bases and 3 bases, there was a span of 9 bases. CDR3 length: 15 residues. CDR3 bases: TGTGCCAGCAGTTACTCCCGGCGGGGCTACAATGAGCAGTTCTTC. Translating it yields CASSYSRRGYNEQFF.

The chain couples TRBV2 to TRBJ2-3; D remains unclear. Germline V gene lookup returns CDR1 SNHLY and CDR2 FYNNEI. With 6 bases removed from V and 1 base from J, the gap between germline ends came to 11 bases. This CDR3 spans 14 amino acids. Here the CDR3 DNA reads TGTGCCAGCAGACCCCTAATGGGCACAGATACGCAGTATTTT. Protein sequence: CASRPLMGTDTQYF.

This chain links TRBV6-2 or TRBV6-3 with TRBJ2-3; 10 bases are a match to TRBD2. CDR3 length: 14 residues. Looked up from germline, CDR1 is MNHEY and CDR2 is SVGEGT. V lost 2 bases to trimming and J lost 10 bases; unmatched junction nucleotides: 6. CDR3 nucleotide sequence: TGTGCCAGCAGTTACCTAGCGGGAGAAGGGGCGCAGTATTTT. This codes for CASSYLAGEGAQYF.

The chain recombines TRBV7-2 with TRBJ2-3; no clear D. V gave up 4 bases and J gave up 6 bases, with 11 bases separating them. The CDR3 contains 13 residues. The germline V gene encodes CDR1 SGHTA and CDR2 FQGNSA. The CDR3 DNA reads TGTGCCAGCAGCTCCCTCCGAGTTGATACGCAGTATTTT. Amino acid sequence: CASSSLRVDTQYF.

The table lists this clone with a few counts. The chain couples TRBV18 to TRBJ2-7; no clear D gene. This CDR3 comprises 13 residues. The germline V gene encodes CDR1 KGHSH and CDR2 LQKENI. V lost 3 bases and J lost 3, with 9 bases in between. The CDR3 sequence is CASSPDGYYEQYF. The CDR3 DNA reads TGTGCCAGCTCACCTGACGGGTACTACGAGCAGTACTTC.